The 13 T cell receptor beta chains listed next were all sequenced from one sample in a study of post-analysis software for immune sequencing data. Unique molecular identifiers had been added to the TCR beta cDNA libraries. TCRdb reprocessed the PCR reads via MiXCR and lists one record per CDR3 protein. The repertoire holds 150,000 to 200,000 distinct CDR3 sequences, with about 37% as singletons. Sample: blood, taken after autologous hematopoietic stem cell transplantation. The receptors derive from a girl between 5 and 17 years old with multiple sclerosis.

The V and J genes are TRBV4-1 and TRBJ1-5; D is ambiguous. There are 17 residues in the CDR3. Trimming stripped 3 bases from V and 0 bases from J, with 15 bases between. Germline CDR1 reads MGHRA; CDR2 reads YSYEKL. The CDR3 protein is CASSQEPGRNSNQPQHF. CDR3 in DNA: TGCGCCAGCAGCCAGGAGCCCGGACGGAATAGCAATCAGCCCCAGCATTTT.

The chain joins TRBV7-2 to TRBJ2-7; D remains ambiguous. Germline V gives CDR1 SGHTA, CDR2 FQGNSA. CDR3 size: 13 residues. Trimming took off 5 bases at V and 4 bases at J, with 12 bases between the two ends. DNA of the CDR3: TGTGCCAGCAGCCCCACCCCAGGTTACGAGCAGTACTTC. This gives the protein CASSPTPGYEQYF.

Notes on this clonotype: One end of the junction fails to match germline, which may point to a read error. V and J are TRBV27 and TRBJ1-1, with D perhaps matching TRBD1 (5 bases). The CDR3 contains 14 residues. The germline gives CDR1 MNHEY, CDR2 SMNVEV (reference sequence). The CDR3 here is CASSLSWGGTGAFF. The CDR3 DNA sequence: TGTGCCAGCAGTTTATCTTGGGGTGGGACTGGAGCTTTCTTT.

This clonotype appeared a few times. The rearrangement links TRBV27 to TRBJ2-1; possibly TRBD1 for D (5 bases). The germline V gene encodes CDR1 MNHEY and CDR2 SMNVEV (reference sequence). V lost 0 bases to trimming and J lost 3 bases, with 9 bases between them. The CDR3 extends over 15 amino acids. The CDR3 DNA reads as TGTGCCAGCAGTTTATCGGCAGGGAACTACAATGAGCAGTTCTTC. Protein product: CASSLSAGNYNEQFF.

In this sample, this clonotype turned up a few times. Here the CDR3 DNA reads TGTGCCAGCAGCAGTGGACTAGCGGGGTACTTC. Protein: CASSSGLAGYF. The chain employs TRBV7-9 and TRBJ2-5; TRBD2 matches 11 bases. Germline V gene lookup returns CDR1 SEHNR and CDR2 FQNEAQ (reference sequence). The CDR3 runs to 11 residues. With V trimmed by 5 bases and J by 13 bases, 3 bases remained unmatched. Using reference TRBV7-9 and TRBJ2-5 for the parts outside the CDR3, the full variable domain is DTGVSQNPRHKITKRGQNVTFRCDPISEHNRLYWYRQTLGQGPEFLTYFQNEAQLEKSRLLSDRFSAERPKGSFSTLEIQRTEQGDSAMYLCASSSGLAGYFGPGTRLLVL.

The genes are TRBV29-1 and TRBJ2-7; 11 bases are shared with TRBD2. Losses at the gene ends were 0 bases for V and 4 bases for J; bases not matched to a gene: 5. Looked up from germline, CDR1 is SQVTM and CDR2 is ANQGSEA. The CDR3 totals 15 residues. CDR3 in amino acids: CSVEDGSSGRYEQYF. As DNA, the CDR3 is TGCAGCGTTGAAGATGGTTCTAGCGGGAGGTACGAGCAGTACTTC.

This clonotype has just a few counts. The rearrangement joins TRBV30 to TRBJ1-2; the D gene is possibly TRBD1 (5 bases). The CDR3 sequence is 17 residues long. With 3 bases removed from V and 8 bases from J, the gap between germline ends came to 28 bases. Germline V gene lookup returns CDR1 GTSNPN and CDR2 SVGIG (reference sequence). CDR3 nucleotides: TGTGCCTGGAGGGGGATAAGCCGGACACTCGACGGGAGGGGCTACACCTTC. As protein: CAWRGISRTLDGRGYTF.

The V and J genes are TRBV7-3 and TRBJ1-1, with D unclear. Germline V gene sequence: CDR1 SGHTA, CDR2 FQGTGA. Trimming left V 0 bases short and J 5 bases short, with 13 bases between. The CDR3 extends over 15 amino acids. The CDR3 loop reads CASSLTAVGRTEAFF. In DNA, the CDR3 is TGTGCCAGCAGCTTAACCGCCGTCGGGAGGACTGAAGCTTTCTTT.

V is TRBV20-1 and J is TRBJ2-1; TRBD1 is a possible D gene (6 bases). V was pared by 3 bases and J by 6 bases, with 21 bases between. Germline V gives CDR1 DFQATT, CDR2 SNEGSKA (reference sequence). This CDR3 has 16 amino acids. CDR3: CSASSLGTLTGNEQFF. CDR3 nucleotide sequence: TGCAGTGCTAGCTCGCTCGGGACACTCACGGGCAATGAGCAGTTCTTC.

In the case of this clonotype: This sequence may be a read error, since a much larger clone differs from it by one base. The genes are TRBV20-1 and TRBJ2-7; D gene unclear. V gave up 0 bases and J gave up 7 bases, with 13 bases separating them. The CDR3 loop spans 13 amino acids. Germline V CDR1 and CDR2: DFQATT, SNEGSKA (reference sequence). CDR3 amino acids: CSARDWGGNEQYF. Here the CDR3 DNA reads TGCAGTGCTAGAGATTGGGGTGGCAATGAGCAGTACTTC.

The J gene is TRBJ2-1, the V gene TRBV5-4; D possibly uses TRBD1 or TRBD2 (5 bases each). The germline CDR1 and CDR2 sequences are SGHNT and YYREEE (reference sequence). Trimming shortened V by 3 bases and J by 5 bases, and 15 bases separated the two germline ends. The CDR3 has 15 amino acids. This CDR3 is CASSSRDEAHNEQFF. DNA for the CDR3: TGTGCCAGCAGCTCCCGGGACGAAGCCCACAATGAGCAGTTCTTC.

The chain couples TRBV12-3 or TRBV12-4 to TRBJ1-2; no reliable D call. V was clipped by 5 bases and J by 5 bases, with 21 bases between them. The CDR3 sequence is 16 residues long. CDR3 in amino acids: CASSRHRDPAGYGYTF. The DNA for the CDR3 is TGTGCCAGCAGTCGACATCGTGACCCGGCTGGGTATGGCTACACCTTC.

The rearrangement joins TRBV20-1 to TRBJ2-5; 7 nucleotides line up with TRBD1. V trimming: 7 bases; J trimming: 4 bases; junction bases outside the gene matches: 3. CDR1 and CDR2 (germline): DFQATT, SNEGSKA (reference sequence). The CDR3 loop spans 11 amino acids. The CDR3 region is CSGRTGETQYF. The CDR3 coding sequence is TGCAGTGGGCGGACAGGAGAGACCCAGTACTTC.